This T cell receptor (beta chain) was documented in a study of CD8 T cells in Susac syndrome. Whole-study context: Among the Susac syndrome patients who underwent sequencing, more than 5 had clinically active disease, while fewer than ten of them were in remission.

Study-level points and caveats: Individuals included in the TCR sequencing and HLA analysis were acknowledged by the study to be relatively few in number.

In regard to this clonotype: The antigen is not known.

Random-hexamer reverse transcription was applied to roughly 0.45 to 1 ug RNA. TCRdb itself ran the immunoSEQ multiplex PCR reads through MiXCR, one entry per CDR3 protein. The sample yields approximately 150,000 distinct CDR3 sequences, around 95% seen once. This CDR3 contains 13 residues. V lost 1 base and J 5 bases, leaving 10 bases between the germline ends. Per the germline V gene, CDR1 is SGHDT and CDR2 is YYEEEE. V and J are TRBV5-6 and TRBJ2-7; possibly TRBD2 for D (5 bases). Sequencing used CD4+ T cells from PBMCs. This TCR was recovered from a human donor with Susac syndrome. The DNA for the CDR3 is TGTGCCAGCAGCTTGATGGGTAGCGACGAGCAGTACTTC. Amino acid sequence: CASSLMGSDEQYF.